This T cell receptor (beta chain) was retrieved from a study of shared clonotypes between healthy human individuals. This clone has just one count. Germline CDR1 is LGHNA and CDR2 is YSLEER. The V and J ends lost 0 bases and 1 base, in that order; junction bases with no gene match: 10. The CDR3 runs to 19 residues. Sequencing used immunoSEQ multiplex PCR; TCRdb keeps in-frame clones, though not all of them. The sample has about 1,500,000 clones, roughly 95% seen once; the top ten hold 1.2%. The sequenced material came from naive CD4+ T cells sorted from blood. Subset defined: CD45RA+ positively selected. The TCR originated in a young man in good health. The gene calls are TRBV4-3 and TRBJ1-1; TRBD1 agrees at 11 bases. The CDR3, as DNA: TGCGCCAGCAGCCAAGATCTAATAGGACAGGGGGCGGGGAACACTGAAGCTTTCTTT. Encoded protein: CASSQDLIGQGAGNTEAFF.